This T cell receptor beta chain was identified during a study of CD8 T cells in ankylosing spondylitis. Study-level points and caveats: About 8 highly homologous variants formed a TCR beta motif that appeared characteristic of ankylosing spondylitis blood. The clones that were linked to disease were reported to be significantly enriched in matched synovial fluid samples from ankylosing spondylitis patients. Earlier authors reported some of these motif variants in reactive arthritis synovial fluid and blood.

Quantitative barcoded 5'-RACE was used to prepare TCR beta libraries. TCRdb re-derived calls from the 5' RACE reads in MiXCR, one entry per CDR3 protein. The table records about 130,000 distinct CDR3 sequences, around 9.3% of them present only once. This clonotype was counted a few times. Its antigen remains unidentified. There are 15 residues in the CDR3. The germline V gene has CDR1 MDHEN and CDR2 SYDVKM. Trimming removed 4 bases from V and 6 bases from J; junction bases left unmatched: 9. The source of this sequence is a male donor with ankylosing spondylitis or in good health (not recorded which). The specimen sequenced was blood, either unsorted or a sorted T cell fraction (not recorded which). The V call is TRBV28, the J call TRBJ2-1; 7 bases map to TRBD2. The chain's CDR3 is CASSSRLAPINEQFF. In nucleotides, the CDR3 is TGTGCCAGCAGTTCTCGACTAGCTCCAATCAATGAGCAGTTCTTC.